The following is a TCR beta chain sequence with its context. Clones were sequenced by immunoSEQ multiplex PCR, and TCRdb holds only the in-frame ones, with some missing. Of fewer than 200,000 clones listed, approximately 92% were seen once; the top ten hold roughly 4.8%. This sample stems from a study of blood T cell repertoires in COVID-19. Study-wide background: Specimens from acute and convalescent COVID-19 originated in the United States, Italy and Spain. T cells, B-cell-depleted T cells, or PBMCs provided the cDNA or gDNA that served as material.

This CDR3 region has 14 residues. Germline values: CDR1 SGHAT, CDR2 FQNNGV. V lost 5 bases and J lost 9; bases outside the gene matches: 10. Material for sequencing was peripheral blood. The V gene is TRBV11-2, the J gene TRBJ2-1; 7 bases line up with TRBD2. The source is a woman in her fifties or sixties with acute or convalescent COVID-19. In DNA form, the CDR3 reads TGTGCCAGCAGCACAATAGCGGGTGGCGCTGAGCAGTTCTTC. The encoded protein is CASSTIAGGAEQFF.